The clone carrying this T cell receptor beta chain was seen many times. Its antigen is not known. This sample stems from a study of post-analysis software for immune sequencing data. The study, taken as a whole, reports: The five TRBV segments detected at higher frequency in patients than in controls included TRBV5-6, TRBV5-1 and TRBV20-1.

Trimming pared 5 bases from V and 6 bases from J, leaving 12 bases between. The CDR3 contains 13 residues. Germline CDR1 and CDR2: SEHNR and FQNEAQ (reference sequence). Presence of unique molecular identifiers characterized the TCR beta cDNA libraries. Via MiXCR, TCRdb re-called the PCR reads, giving one row per CDR3 protein. Of hundreds of thousands of distinct CDR3 sequences in the sample, 36% are singletons; the top ten hold around 4.8%. The TCR sequence derives from a girl aged 5-17 years with multiple sclerosis. Material: blood. This chain uses TRBV7-9 with TRBJ2-3, with D perhaps matching TRBD2 (6 bases). In DNA, the CDR3 is TGTGCCAGCAGCCCGGCGGGGAGGGATACGCAGTATTTT. It translates to CASSPAGRDTQYF.